What follows are 14 T cell receptor beta chains derived from one specimen sequenced in a study of vaccination and CD4 T cells after COVID-19. An Oncomine TCR Beta short-read assay was used to sequence the DNA from cultured CD4+ T cells. TCRdb passed the PCR reads through MiXCR, listing each CDR3 protein once. The data show approximately 15,000 distinct CDR3 sequences, less than 45% seen once. The treatment here: roughly 10-day PBMC culture with coronavirus spike peptide pools or control peptides (ViraFEST assay). Their antigen targets remain unknown. The specimen comprised CD4+ T cells from blood, cultured in vitro, sampled before SARS-CoV-2 vaccination. Receptor source: a human donor who received a COVID-19 vaccine.

The chain is built from TRBV5-1 and TRBJ2-3; 10 positions match TRBD2. The CDR3 runs 14 residues. The trim removed 6 bases at V and 6 bases at J, leaving 7 bases unmatched. CDR1 is SGHRS, CDR2 YFSETQ, per germline. DNA of the CDR3: TGCGCCAGCAAAGCGGGGGGGCCGGAGGATACGCAGTATTTT. This sequence encodes CASKAGGPEDTQYF.

A few counts support this clonotype. The chain links TRBV30 to TRBJ1-1, with D maybe TRBD1 (5 bases). CDR3 length: 13 residues. Per the germline V gene, CDR1 is GTSNPN and CDR2 is SVGIG (reference sequence). The V and J ends lost 4 bases and 11 bases respectively, with 20 bases between them. The CDR3 DNA is TGTGCCTGGACCATCGGGGGAAACAGGCCGGCTTTCTTT. Translated, it gives CAWTIGGNRPAFF.

The V call is TRBV30, the J call TRBJ2-3; a possible D gene is TRBD2 (5 bases). This CDR3 has 14 amino acids. V was shortened by 2 bases and J by 0 bases, with 9 bases between the two germline ends. Per the germline V gene, CDR1 is GTSNPN and CDR2 is SVGIG (reference sequence). CDR3 bases: TGTGCCTGGAGTAAGGACTCGAGCACAGATACGCAGTATTTT. Residues: CAWSKDSSTDTQYF.

This chain links TRBV12-3 or TRBV12-4 with TRBJ2-5; no definite D call. CDR3 length: 13 residues. V lost 4 bases and J lost 2, with 8 bases in between. The CDR3 DNA is TGTGCCAGCAGTTCAAGAATACAAGAGACCCAGTACTTC. It codes for CASSSRIQETQYF.

The V call is TRBV4-2, the J call TRBJ1-2; the D is unclear. Germline values: CDR1 LGHNA, CDR2 YNFKEQ. The CDR3 has 16 residues. V was clipped by 0 bases and J by 6 bases, with 17 bases between them. The CDR3 region has the DNA TGTGCCAGCAGCCAAGATATAGGCCAGAAGTTAAATGGCTACACCTTC. This gives the protein CASSQDIGQKLNGYTF.

This chain joins TRBV12-5 and TRBJ1-1, with TRBD1 identical over 10 bases. The CDR3 has 13 amino acids. V lost 0 bases and J lost 10; bases outside the gene matches: 2. The germline CDR1 and CDR2 sequences are LGHNT and FRNRAP. DNA of the CDR3: TGTGCTAGTGGTTTGGTACGGACAGGGGGAGCTTTCTTT. Its protein product is CASGLVRTGGAFF.

This chain joins TRBV9 and TRBJ1-3; tentatively, D is TRBD1 (6 bases). V shed 2 bases and J shed 2 bases, with 11 bases lying between them. The CDR3 has 15 residues. From germline, CDR1 is SGDLS and CDR2 YYNGEE. Here the CDR3 reads CASSVSRGTGNTIYF. The CDR3 DNA is TGTGCCAGCAGCGTGAGCAGGGGCACTGGAAACACCATATATTTT.

The chain links TRBV19 to TRBJ2-5; D possibly matches TRBD1 or TRBD2 (7 bases each). This CDR3 comprises 15 residues. The germline V and J ends were trimmed by 3 bases and 3 bases, with 14 bases remaining between them. Germline CDR1 reads LNHDA; CDR2 reads SQIVND (reference sequence). The CDR3 nucleotides are TGTGCCAGTAGTATGGGAGGGGGCAGGGAAGAGACCCAGTACTTC. Translation gives CASSMGGGREETQYF.

This rearrangement joins TRBV7-3 to TRBJ2-5; 9 bases match TRBD1. CDR3 length: 15 amino acids. V lost 5 bases to trimming and J lost 4 bases; unmatched junction nucleotides: 8. CDR1 is SGHTA, CDR2 FQGTGA, per germline. Here the CDR3 reads CASSPTGTGLETQYF. As DNA, the CDR3 is TGTGCCAGCAGCCCAACCGGGACAGGGCTAGAGACCCAGTACTTC.

In its sample, this clonotype was seen a few times. Here the CDR3 reads CASSLNQLTEAFF. The CDR3, as DNA: TGTGCCAGTAGTCTAAACCAGTTGACTGAAGCTTTCTTT. The chain joins TRBV19 to TRBJ1-1; D is ambiguous. V lost 5 bases, J lost 5 bases, and 12 bases lay in between. The CDR3 is made up of 13 amino acids. The germline V gene has CDR1 LNHDA and CDR2 SQIVND (reference sequence).

By its share, this clonotype is medium-sized. The chain links TRBV21-1 to TRBJ1-6; the tabulated D call, TRBD1, remains unverified against the DNA. TRBV21-1 is deemed a pseudogene. The CDR3 covers 16 residues. The CDR3 DNA reads as TGTGCCAGCAGCAGGGGCAGGGGTGACAATAATTCACCCCTCCACTTT. Amino acids: CASSRGRGDNNSPLHF.

The chain uses TRBV18 and TRBJ2-1, with a possible D match to TRBD1 (5 bases). This CDR3 spans 12 amino acids. CDR1 and CDR2 from the germline V gene are KGHSH and LQKENI. Trimming removed 3 bases at V and 10 bases at J, with 10 bases between. The CDR3 protein is CASSPWGREQFF. In DNA, the CDR3 is TGTGCCAGCTCACCTTGGGGCCGAGAGCAGTTCTTC.

This clonotype has just a few counts. The rearrangement links TRBV20-1 to TRBJ1-1; 12 bases are a match to TRBD1. This CDR3 has 14 residues. V shed 1 base and J 6 bases; nucleotides not matched to a gene: 3. The germline gives CDR1 DFQATT, CDR2 SNEGSKA (reference sequence). This CDR3 is CSARGGTGGAEAFF. In DNA form, the CDR3 reads TGCAGTGCTAGAGGAGGGACAGGGGGCGCTGAAGCTTTCTTT.

V usage is TRBV5-1 and J usage is TRBJ1-2; D remains unclear. Germline assignment: CDR1 SGHRS and CDR2 YFSETQ. CDR3 length: 15 residues. V lost 0 bases, J lost 4 bases, and 13 bases lay in between. The CDR3 sequence is CASSLGSGGAYGYTF. CDR3 in DNA: TGCGCCAGCAGCTTGGGATCCGGCGGAGCCTATGGCTACACCTTC.